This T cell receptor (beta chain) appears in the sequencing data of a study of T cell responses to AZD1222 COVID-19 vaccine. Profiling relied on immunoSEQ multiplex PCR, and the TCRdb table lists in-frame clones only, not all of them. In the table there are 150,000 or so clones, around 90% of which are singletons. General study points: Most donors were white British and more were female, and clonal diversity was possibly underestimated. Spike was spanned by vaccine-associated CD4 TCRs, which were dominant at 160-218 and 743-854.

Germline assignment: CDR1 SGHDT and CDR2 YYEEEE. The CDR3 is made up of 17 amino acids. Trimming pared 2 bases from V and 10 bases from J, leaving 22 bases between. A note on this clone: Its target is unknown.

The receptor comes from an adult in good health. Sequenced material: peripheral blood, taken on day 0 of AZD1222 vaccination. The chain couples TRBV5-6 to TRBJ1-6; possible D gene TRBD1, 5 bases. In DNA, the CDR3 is TGTGCCAGCAGCTTAAGGCAGGGCGGTGGGTATGGGTCACCCCTCCACTTT. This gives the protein CASSLRQGGGYGSPLHF.